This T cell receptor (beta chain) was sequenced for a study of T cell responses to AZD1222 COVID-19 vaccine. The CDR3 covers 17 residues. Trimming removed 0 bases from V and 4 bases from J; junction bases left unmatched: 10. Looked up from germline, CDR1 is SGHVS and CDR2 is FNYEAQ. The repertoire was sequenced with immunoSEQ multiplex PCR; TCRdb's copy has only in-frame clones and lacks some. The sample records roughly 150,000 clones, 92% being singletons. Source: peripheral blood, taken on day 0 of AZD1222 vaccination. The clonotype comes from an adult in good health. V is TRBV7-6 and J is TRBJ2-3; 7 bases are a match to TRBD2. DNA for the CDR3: TGTGCCAGCAGCTTAGCGCCGGGGGGTTCTGGGTCAGATACGCAGTATTTT. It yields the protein CASSLAPGGSGSDTQYF. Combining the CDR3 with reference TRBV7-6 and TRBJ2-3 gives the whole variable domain GAGVSQSPRYKVTKRGQDVALRCDPISGHVSLYWYRQALGQGPEFLTYFNYEAQQDKSGLPNDRFSAERPEGSISTLTIQRTEQRDSAMYRCASSLAPGGSGSDTQYFGPGTRLTVL.